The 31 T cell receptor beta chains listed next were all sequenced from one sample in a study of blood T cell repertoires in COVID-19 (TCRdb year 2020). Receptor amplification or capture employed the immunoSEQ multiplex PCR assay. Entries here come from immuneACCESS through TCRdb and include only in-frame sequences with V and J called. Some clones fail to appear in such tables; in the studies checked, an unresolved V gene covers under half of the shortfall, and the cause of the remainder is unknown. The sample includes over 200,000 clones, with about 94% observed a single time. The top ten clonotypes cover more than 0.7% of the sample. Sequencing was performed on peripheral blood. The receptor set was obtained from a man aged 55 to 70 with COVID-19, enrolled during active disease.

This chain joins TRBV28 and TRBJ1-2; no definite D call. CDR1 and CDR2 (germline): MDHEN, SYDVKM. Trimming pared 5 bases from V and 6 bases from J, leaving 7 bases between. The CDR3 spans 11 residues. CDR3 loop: CASSPHHGYTF. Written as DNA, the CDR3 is TGTGCCAGCAGTCCACACCATGGCTACACCTTC.

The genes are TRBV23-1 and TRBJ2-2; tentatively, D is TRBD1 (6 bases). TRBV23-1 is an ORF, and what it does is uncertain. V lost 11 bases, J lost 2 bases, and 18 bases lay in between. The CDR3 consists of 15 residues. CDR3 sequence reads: CAWGRGRLNTGELFF. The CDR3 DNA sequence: TGCGCCTGGGGCAGGGGTCGACTTAACACCGGGGAGCTGTTTTTT.

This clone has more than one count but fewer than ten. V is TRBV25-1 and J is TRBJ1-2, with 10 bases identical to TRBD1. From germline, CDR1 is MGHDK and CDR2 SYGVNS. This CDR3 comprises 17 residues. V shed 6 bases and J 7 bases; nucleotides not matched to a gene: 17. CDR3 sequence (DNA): TGTGCCAGCAGGGACCCCGGACAGGGGGGGGTAAGAGGTGGCTACACCTTC. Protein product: CASRDPGQGGVRGGYTF.

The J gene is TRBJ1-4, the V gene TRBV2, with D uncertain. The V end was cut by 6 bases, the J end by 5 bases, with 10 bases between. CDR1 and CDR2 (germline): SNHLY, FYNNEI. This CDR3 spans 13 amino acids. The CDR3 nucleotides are TGTGCCAGCAGACTAGCATTGAATGAAAAACTGTTTTTT. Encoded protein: CASRLALNEKLFF.

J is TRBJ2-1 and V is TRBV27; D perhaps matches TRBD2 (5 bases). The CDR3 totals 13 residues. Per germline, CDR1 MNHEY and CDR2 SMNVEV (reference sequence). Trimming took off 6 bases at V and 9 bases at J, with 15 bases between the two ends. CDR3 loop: CASSPGSEIEQFF. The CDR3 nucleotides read TGTGCCAGCAGCCCGGGATCAGAGATTGAGCAGTTCTTC.

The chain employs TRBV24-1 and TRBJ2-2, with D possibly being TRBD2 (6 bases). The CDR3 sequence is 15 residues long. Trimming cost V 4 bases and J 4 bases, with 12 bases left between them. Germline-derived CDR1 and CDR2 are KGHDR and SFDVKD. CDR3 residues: CATSDQPTSTGELFF. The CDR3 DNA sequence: TGTGCCACCAGTGACCAACCGACTAGCACCGGGGAGCTGTTTTTT.

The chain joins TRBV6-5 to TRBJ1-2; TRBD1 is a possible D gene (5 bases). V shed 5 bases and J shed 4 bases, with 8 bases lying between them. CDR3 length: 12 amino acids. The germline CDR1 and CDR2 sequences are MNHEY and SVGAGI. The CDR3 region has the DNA TGTGCCAGCAGTCTGGGGGGCTATGGCTACACCTTC. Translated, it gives CASSLGGYGYTF.

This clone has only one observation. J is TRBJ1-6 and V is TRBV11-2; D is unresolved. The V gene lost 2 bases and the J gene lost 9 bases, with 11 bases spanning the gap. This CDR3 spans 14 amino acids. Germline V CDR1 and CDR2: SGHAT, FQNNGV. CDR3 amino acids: CASSLKPAGSPLHF. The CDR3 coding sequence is TGTGCCAGCAGCTTAAAGCCTGCGGGTTCACCCCTCCACTTT.

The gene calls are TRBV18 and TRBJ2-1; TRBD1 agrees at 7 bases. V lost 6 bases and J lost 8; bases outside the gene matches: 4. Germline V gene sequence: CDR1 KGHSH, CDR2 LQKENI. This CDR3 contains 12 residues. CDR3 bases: TGTGCCAGCTCGAGACAGGGCCATGAGCAGTTCTTC. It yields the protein CASSRQGHEQFF.

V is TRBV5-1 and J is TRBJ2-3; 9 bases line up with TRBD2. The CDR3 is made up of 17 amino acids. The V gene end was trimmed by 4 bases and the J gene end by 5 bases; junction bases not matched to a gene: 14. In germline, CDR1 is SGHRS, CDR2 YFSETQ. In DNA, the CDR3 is TGCGCCAGCAGCCAAATTATCGGCGGGGGGGCAGTAGATACGCAGTATTTT. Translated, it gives CASSQIIGGGAVDTQYF.

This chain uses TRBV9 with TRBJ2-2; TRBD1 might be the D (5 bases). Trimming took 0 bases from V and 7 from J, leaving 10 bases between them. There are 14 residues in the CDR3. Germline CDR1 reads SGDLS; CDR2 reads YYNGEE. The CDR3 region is CASSVAQRGGELFF. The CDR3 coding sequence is TGTGCCAGCAGCGTAGCTCAAAGGGGCGGGGAGCTGTTTTTT.

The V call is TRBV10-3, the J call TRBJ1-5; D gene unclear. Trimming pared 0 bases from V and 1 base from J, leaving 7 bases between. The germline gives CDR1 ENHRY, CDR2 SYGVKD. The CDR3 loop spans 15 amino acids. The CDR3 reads CAISESARSNQPQHF. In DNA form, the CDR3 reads TGTGCCATCAGTGAGTCGGCAAGAAGCAATCAGCCCCAGCATTTT.

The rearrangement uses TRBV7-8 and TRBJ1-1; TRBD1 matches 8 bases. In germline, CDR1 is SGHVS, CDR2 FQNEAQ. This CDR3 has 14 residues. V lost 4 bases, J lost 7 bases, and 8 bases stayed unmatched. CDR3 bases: TGTGCCAGCAGCTCAAAATCGACAGGGGTTGAAGCTTTCTTT. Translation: CASSSKSTGVEAFF.

The CDR3 loop reads CASTQGANTEAFF. The CDR3 coding sequence is TGTGCCAGCACCCAAGGGGCGAACACTGAAGCTTTCTTT. The chain joins TRBV6-5 to TRBJ1-1; weak D call: TRBD1 (5 bases). The V gene's germline CDR1 is MNHEY and CDR2 SVGAGI. Trimming left V 7 bases short and J 1 base short, with 10 bases between. The CDR3 extends over 13 amino acids.

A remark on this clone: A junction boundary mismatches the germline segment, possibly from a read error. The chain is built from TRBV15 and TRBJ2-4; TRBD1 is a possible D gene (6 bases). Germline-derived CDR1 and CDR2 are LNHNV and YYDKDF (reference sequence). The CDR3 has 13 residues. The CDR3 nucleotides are TGTGCCACCAGAAGAGACACAGGGAACATTCAGTACTTC. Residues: CATRRDTGNIQYF.

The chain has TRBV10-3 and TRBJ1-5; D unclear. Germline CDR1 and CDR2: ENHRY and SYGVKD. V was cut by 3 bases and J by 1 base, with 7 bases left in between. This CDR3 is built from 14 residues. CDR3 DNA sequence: TGTGCCATCAGTGATACGCAGAGCAATCAGCCCCAGCATTTT. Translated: CAISDTQSNQPQHF.

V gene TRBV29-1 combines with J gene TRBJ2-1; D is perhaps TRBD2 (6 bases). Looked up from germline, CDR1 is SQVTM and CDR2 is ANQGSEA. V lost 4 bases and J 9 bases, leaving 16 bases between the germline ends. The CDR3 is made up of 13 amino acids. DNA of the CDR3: TGCAGCGTTGGGACCCCTAGCGCCAGTGAGCAGTTCTTC. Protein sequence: CSVGTPSASEQFF.

The CDR3 coding sequence is TGTGCCAGCAGCCCCCCGGACAGGGGGCTCAGCTATGGCTACACCTTC. This sequence encodes CASSPPDRGLSYGYTF. V is TRBV7-2 and J is TRBJ1-2, with 11 nucleotides matching TRBD1. There are 16 residues in the CDR3. CDR1 and CDR2 (germline): SGHTA, FQGNSA. V lost 5 bases to trimming and J lost 4 bases; unmatched junction nucleotides: 9.

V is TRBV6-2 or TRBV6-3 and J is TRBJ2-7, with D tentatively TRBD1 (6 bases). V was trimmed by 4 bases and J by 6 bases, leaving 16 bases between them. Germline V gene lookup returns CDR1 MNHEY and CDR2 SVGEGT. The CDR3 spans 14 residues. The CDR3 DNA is TGTGCCAGCAGTTCCTTACAGGGAAACTTCGAGCAGTACTTC. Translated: CASSSLQGNFEQYF.

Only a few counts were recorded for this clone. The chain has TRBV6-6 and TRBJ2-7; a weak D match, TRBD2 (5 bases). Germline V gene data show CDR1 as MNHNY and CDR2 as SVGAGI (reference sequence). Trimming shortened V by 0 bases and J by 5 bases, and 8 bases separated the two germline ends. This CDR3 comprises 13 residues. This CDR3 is CASSYSDGNEQYF. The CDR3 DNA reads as TGTGCCAGCAGTTACTCGGACGGGAACGAGCAGTACTTC.

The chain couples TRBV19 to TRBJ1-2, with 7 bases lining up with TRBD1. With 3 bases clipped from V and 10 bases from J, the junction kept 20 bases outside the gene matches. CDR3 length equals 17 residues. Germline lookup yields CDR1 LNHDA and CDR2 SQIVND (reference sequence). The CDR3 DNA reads TGTGCCAGTAGTATTTCCCACTCCCCGGGACAGTTTACTCCCTACACCTTC. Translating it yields CASSISHSPGQFTPYTF. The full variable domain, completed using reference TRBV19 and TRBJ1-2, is DGGITQSPKYLFRKEGQNVTLSCEQNLNHDAMYWYRQDPGQGLRLIYYSQIVNDFQKGDIAEGYSVSREKKESFPLTVTSAQKNPTAFYLCASSISHSPGQFTPYTFGSGTRLTVV.

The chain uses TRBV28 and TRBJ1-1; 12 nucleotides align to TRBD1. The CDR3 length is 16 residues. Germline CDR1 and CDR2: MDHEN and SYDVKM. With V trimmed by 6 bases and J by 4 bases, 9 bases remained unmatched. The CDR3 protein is CASSSTPGQGATEAFF. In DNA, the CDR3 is TGTGCCAGCAGCTCAACACCGGGACAGGGGGCCACTGAAGCTTTCTTT.

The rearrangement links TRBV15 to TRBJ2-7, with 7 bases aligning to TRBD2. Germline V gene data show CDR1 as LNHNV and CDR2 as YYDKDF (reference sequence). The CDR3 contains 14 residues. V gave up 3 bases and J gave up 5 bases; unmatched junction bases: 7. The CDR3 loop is CATSSVGLVNEQYF. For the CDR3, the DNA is TGTGCCACCAGCAGCGTCGGACTAGTGAACGAGCAGTACTTC.

The CDR3 DNA reads TGTGCCAGCAGACTATCAGCGAATTCACCCCTCCACTTT. It codes for CASRLSANSPLHF. V and J are TRBV28 and TRBJ1-6; D not certain. Trimming removed 6 bases at V and 7 bases at J, with 10 bases between. The CDR3 totals 13 residues. CDR1 is MDHEN, CDR2 SYDVKM, per germline.

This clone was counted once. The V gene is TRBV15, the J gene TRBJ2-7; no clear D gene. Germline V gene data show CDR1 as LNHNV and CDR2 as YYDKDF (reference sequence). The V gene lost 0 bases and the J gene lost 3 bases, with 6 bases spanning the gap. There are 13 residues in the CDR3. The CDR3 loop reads CATSRDRDYEQYF. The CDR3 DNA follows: TGTGCCACCAGCAGAGATCGAGACTACGAGCAGTACTTC.

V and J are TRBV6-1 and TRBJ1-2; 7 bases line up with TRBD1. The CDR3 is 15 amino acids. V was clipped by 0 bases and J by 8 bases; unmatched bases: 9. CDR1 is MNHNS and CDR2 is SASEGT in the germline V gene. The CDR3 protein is CASSEAGTANQGYTF. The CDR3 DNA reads TGTGCCAGCAGTGAAGCTGGGACAGCCAACCAGGGCTACACCTTC.

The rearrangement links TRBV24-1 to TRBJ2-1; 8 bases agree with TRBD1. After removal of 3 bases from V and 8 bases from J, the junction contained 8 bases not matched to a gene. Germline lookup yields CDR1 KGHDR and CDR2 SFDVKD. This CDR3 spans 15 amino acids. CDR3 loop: CATSDPYRGTDEQFF. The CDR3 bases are TGTGCCACCAGTGATCCTTACAGGGGGACGGATGAGCAGTTCTTC.

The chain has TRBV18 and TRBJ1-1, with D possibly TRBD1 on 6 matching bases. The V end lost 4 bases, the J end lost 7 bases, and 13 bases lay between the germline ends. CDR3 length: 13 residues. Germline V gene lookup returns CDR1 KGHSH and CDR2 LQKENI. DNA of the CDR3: TGTGCCAGCTCACTTAGCAGGGGTGATGAAGCTTTCTTT. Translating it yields CASSLSRGDEAFF.

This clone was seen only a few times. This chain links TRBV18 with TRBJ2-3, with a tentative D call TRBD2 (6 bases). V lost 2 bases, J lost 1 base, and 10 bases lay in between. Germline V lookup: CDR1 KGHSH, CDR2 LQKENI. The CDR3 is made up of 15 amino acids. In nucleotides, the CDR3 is TGTGCCAGCTCACCAAGGGGAGGAGGCACAGATACGCAGTATTTT. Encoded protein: CASSPRGGGTDTQYF.

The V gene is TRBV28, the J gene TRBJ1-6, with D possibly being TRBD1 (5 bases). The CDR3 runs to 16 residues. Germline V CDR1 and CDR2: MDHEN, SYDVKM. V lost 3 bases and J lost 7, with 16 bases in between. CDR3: CASSFSGGSGNSPLHF. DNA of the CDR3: TGTGCCAGCAGTTTTTCCGGGGGGTCGGGGAATTCACCCCTCCACTTT.

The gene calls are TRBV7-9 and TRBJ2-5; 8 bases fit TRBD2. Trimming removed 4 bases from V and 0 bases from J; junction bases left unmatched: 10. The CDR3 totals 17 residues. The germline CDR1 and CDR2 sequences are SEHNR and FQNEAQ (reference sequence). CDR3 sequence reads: CASSSGFLAGNQETQYF. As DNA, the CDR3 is TGTGCCAGCAGCTCCGGGTTTCTAGCGGGTAACCAAGAGACCCAGTACTTC.